This entry concerns a single T cell receptor (beta chain). The CDR3 does not end in the conserved phenylalanine or tryptophan, so this is likely a read error. V shed 6 bases and J shed 4 bases, with 15 bases lying between them. Germline assignment: CDR1 MNHEY and CDR2 SVGAGI. The CDR3 extends over 14 amino acids. RNA totalling about 0.5 to 1 ug underwent reverse transcription with random hexamers. Amplification of TCR beta CDR3 across 54 Vbeta and 13 Jbeta was performed with immunoSEQ multiplex PCR. TCRdb processed the immunoSEQ multiplex PCR reads anew with MiXCR; each CDR3 protein has one entry. The sample shows about 120,000 distinct CDR3 sequences, 85% to 95% of them seen only once. This entry is derived from a study of CD8 T cells in Susac syndrome.

Sequenced material: CD8+ T cells from PBMCs. The rearrangement uses TRBV6-5 and TRBJ1-2; D might be TRBD1 (5 bases). The clonotype originates from a human donor in good health. The CDR3: CASSPRGSGYGYTL. The CDR3 region has the DNA TGTGCCAGCAGCCCTCGGGGGTCCGGCTATGGCTACACCCTC.